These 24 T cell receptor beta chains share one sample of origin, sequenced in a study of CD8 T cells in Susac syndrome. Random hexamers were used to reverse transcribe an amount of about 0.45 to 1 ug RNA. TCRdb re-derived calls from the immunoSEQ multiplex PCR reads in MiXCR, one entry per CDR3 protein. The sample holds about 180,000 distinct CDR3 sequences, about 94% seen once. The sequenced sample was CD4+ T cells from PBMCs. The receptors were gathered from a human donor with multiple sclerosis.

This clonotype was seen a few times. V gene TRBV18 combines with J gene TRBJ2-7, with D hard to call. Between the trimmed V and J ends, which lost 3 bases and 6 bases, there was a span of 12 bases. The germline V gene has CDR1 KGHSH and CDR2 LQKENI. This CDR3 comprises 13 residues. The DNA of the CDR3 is TGTGCCAGCTCACCGCTCCCCCGGGTCGAGCAGTACTTC. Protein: CASSPLPRVEQYF.

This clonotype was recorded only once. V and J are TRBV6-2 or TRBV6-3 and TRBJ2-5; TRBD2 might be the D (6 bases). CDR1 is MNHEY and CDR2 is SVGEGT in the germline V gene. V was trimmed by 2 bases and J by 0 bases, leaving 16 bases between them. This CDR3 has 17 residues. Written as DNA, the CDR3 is TGTGCCAGCAGTTACGAAAATGGCGGGACCAACCAAGAGACCCAGTACTTC. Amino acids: CASSYENGGTNQETQYF.

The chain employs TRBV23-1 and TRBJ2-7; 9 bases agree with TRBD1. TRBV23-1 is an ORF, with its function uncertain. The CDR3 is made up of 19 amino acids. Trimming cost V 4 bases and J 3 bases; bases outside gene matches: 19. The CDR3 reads CASSRPFKGRDRDLYEQYF. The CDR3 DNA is TGCGCCAGCAGTCGCCCCTTCAAAGGCCGGGACAGGGATCTCTACGAGCAGTACTTC.

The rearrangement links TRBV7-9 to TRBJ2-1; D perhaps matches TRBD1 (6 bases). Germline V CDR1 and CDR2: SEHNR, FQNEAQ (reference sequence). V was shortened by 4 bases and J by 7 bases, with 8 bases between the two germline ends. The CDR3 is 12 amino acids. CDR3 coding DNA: TGTGCCAGCAGCTCCGGACAGAATGAGCAGTTCTTC. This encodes CASSSGQNEQFF.

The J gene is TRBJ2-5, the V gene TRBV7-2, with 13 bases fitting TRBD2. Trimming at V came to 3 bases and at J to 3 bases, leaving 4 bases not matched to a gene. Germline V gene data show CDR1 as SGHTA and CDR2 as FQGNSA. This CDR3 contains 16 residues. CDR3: CASSFNGLAGEETQYF. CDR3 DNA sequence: TGTGCCAGCAGCTTTAATGGACTAGCGGGGGAAGAGACCCAGTACTTC.

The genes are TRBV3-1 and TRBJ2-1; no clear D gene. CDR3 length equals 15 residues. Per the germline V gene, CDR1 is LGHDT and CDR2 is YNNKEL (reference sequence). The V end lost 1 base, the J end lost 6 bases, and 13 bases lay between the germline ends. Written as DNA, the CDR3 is TGTGCCAGCAGCCAAGTTACGGGTACGGGCAATGAGCAGTTCTTC. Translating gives CASSQVTGTGNEQFF.

CDR3 DNA: TGTGCCAGCAGTTCCAGGGGACAGGGGAATTCACCCCTCCACTTT. It translates to CASSSRGQGNSPLHF. The rearrangement uses TRBV12-3 or TRBV12-4 and TRBJ1-6, with 10 bases matching TRBD1. This CDR3 region has 15 residues. V lost 4 bases, J lost 7 bases, and 4 bases stayed unmatched.

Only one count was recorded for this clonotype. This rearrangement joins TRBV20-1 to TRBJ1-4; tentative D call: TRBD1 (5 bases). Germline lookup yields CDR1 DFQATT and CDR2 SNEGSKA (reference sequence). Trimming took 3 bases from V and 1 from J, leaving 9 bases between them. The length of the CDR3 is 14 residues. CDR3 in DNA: TGCAGTGCTAGCCTGGGGGGAACTAATGAAAAACTGTTTTTT. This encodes CSASLGGTNEKLFF.

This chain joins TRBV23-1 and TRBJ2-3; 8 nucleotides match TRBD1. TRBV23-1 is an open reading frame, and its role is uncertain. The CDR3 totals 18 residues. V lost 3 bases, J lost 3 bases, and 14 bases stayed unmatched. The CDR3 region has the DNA TGCGCCAGCAGTCACCCCCAGACAGGGGTTTGGGATACAGATACGCAGTATTTT. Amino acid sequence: CASSHPQTGVWDTDTQYF.

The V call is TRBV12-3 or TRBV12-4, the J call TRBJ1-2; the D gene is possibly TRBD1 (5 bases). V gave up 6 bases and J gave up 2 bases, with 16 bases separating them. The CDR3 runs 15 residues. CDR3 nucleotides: TGTGCCAGCAGAGACGGCGACAGTCACAACTATGGCTACACCTTC. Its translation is CASRDGDSHNYGYTF.

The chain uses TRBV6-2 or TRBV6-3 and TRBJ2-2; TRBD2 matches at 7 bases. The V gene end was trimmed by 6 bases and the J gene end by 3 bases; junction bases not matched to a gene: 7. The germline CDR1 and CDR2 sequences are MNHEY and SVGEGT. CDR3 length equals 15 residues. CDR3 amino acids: CASSPGGLDTGELFF. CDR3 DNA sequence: TGTGCCAGCAGCCCGGGTGGACTAGACACCGGGGAGCTGTTTTTT.

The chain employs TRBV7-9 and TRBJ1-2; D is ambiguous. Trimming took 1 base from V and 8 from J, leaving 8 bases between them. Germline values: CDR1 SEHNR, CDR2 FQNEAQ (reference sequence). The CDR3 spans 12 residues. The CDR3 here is CASSLDVGGYTF. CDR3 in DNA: TGTGCCAGCAGCTTAGACGTGGGAGGCTACACCTTC.

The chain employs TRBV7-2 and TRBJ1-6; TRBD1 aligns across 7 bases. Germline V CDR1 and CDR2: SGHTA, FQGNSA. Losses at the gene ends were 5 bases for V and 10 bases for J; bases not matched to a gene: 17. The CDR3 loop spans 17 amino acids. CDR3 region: CASSPRQGPSQISPLHF. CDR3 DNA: TGTGCCAGCAGCCCAAGACAGGGTCCATCGCAAATCTCACCCCTCCACTTT. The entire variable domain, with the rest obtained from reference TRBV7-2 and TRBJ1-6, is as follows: GAGVSQSPSNKVTEKGKDVELRCDPISGHTALYWYRQSLGQGLEFLIYFQGNSAPDKSGLPSDRFSAERTGGSVSTLTIQRTQQEDSAVYLCASSPRQGPSQISPLHFGNGTRLTVT.

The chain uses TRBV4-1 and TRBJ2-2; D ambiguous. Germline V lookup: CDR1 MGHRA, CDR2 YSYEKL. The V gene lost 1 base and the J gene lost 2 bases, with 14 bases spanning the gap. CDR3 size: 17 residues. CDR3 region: CASSQGRSEINTGELFF. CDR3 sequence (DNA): TGCGCCAGCAGCCAAGGAAGGAGTGAAATAAACACCGGGGAGCTGTTTTTT.

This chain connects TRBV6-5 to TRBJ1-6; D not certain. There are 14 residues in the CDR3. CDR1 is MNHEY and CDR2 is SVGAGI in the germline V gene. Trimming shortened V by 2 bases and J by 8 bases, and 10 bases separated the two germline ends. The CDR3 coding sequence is TGTGCCAGCAGTTACGAGGGCGGGCATTCACCCCTCCACTTT. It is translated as CASSYEGGHSPLHF.

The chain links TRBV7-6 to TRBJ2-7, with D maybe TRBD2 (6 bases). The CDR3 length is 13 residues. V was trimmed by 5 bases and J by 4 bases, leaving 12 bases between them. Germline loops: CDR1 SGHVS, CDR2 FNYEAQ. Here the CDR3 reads CASSLLGGYEQYF. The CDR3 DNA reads TGTGCCAGCAGCCTGTTGGGGGGTTACGAGCAGTACTTC.

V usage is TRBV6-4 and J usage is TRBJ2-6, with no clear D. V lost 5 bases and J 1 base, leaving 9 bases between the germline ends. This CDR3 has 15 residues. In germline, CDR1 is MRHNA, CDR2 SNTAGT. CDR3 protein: CASSSQESGANVLTF. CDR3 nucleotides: TGTGCCAGCAGTTCCCAGGAGTCTGGGGCCAACGTCCTGACTTTC.

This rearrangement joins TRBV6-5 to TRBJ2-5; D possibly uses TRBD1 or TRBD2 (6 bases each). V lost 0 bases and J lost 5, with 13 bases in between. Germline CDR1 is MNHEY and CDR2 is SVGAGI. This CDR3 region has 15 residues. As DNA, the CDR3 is TGTGCCAGCAGTTACTCTCGGCAAGGGGGGGAGACCCAGTACTTC. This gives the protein CASSYSRQGGETQYF.

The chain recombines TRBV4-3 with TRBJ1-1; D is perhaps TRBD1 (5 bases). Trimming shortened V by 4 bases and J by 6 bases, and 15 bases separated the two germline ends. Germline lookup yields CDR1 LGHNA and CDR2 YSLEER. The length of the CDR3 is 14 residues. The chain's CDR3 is CASSRDGGKAEAFF. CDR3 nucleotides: TGCGCCAGCAGCCGAGACGGGGGTAAGGCTGAAGCTTTCTTT.

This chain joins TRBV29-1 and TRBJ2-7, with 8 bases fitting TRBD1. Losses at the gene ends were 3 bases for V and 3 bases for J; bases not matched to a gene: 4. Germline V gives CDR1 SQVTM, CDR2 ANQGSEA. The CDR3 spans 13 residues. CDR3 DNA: TGCAGCGTTGACGGGACAGGAGGCTACGAGCAGTACTTC. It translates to CSVDGTGGYEQYF.

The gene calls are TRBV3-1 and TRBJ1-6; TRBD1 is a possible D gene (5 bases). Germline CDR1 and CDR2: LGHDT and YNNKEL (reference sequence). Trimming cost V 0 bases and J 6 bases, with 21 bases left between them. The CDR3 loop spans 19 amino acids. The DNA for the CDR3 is TGTGCCAGCAGCCAAGATACCTTTTTGGGACGACCAGCTAATTCACCCCTCCACTTT. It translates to CASSQDTFLGRPANSPLHF.

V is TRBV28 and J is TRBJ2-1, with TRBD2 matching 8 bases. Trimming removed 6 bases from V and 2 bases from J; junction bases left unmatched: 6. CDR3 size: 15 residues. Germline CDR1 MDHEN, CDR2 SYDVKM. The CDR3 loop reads CASSSSGYPYNEQFF. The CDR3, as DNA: TGTGCCAGCAGCTCTAGCGGGTACCCCTACAATGAGCAGTTCTTC.

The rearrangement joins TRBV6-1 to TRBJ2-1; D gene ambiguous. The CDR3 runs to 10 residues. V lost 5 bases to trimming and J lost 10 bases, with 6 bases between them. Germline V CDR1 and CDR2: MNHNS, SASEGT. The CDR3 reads CASSRGEQFF. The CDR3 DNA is TGTGCCAGCAGTCGTGGGGAGCAGTTCTTC.

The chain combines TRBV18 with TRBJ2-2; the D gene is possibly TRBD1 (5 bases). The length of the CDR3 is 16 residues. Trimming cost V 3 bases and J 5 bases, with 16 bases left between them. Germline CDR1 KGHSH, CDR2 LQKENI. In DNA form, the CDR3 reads TGTGCCAGCTCACCTAGGACACGAGGAGATACCGGGGAGCTGTTTTTT. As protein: CASSPRTRGDTGELFF.